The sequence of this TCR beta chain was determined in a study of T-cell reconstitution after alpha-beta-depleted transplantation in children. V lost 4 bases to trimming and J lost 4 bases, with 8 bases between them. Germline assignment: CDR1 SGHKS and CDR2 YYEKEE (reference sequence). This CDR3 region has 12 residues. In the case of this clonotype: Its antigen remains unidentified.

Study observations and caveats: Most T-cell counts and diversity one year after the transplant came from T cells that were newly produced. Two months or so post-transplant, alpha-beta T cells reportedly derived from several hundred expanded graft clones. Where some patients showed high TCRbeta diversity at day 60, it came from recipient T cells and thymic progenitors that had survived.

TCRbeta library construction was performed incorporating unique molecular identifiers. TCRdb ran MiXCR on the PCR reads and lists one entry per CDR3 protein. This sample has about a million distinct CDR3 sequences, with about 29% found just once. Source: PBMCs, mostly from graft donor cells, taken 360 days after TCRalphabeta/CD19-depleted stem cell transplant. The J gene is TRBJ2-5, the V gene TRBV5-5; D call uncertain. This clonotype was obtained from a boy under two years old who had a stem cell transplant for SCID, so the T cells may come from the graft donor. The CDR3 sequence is CASSRPGETQYF. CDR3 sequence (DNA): TGTGCCAGCAGCCGCCCGGGAGAGACCCAGTACTTC.